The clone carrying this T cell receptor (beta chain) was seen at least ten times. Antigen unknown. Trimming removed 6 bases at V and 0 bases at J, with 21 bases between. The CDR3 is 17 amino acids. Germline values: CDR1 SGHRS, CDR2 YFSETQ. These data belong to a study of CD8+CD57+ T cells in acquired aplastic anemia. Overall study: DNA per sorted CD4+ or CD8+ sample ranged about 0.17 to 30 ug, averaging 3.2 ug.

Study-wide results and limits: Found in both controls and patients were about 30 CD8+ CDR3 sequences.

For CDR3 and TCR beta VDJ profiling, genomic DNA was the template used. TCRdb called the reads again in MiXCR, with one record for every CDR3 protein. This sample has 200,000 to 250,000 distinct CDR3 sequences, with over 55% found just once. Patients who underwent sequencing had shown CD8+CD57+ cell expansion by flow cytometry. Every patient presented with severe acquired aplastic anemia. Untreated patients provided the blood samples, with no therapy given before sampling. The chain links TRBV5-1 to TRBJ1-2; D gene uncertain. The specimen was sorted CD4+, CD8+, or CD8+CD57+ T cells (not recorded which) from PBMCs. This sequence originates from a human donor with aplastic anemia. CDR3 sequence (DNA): TGCGCCAGCACCCTGGGATCTGGCACCCCTTCTAACTATGGCTACACCTTC. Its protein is CASTLGSGTPSNYGYTF.